Sequencing of this T cell receptor beta chain was carried out in a study of molecular identifiers for immune sequencing clone quantification. Study findings and constraints: More than 97% of effector molecules, versus under 1% of naive-cell molecules, belonged to clones above 20 RNA copies. Identical TCR molecules sharing a barcode could underestimate highly expanded clone sizes.

V was pared by 1 base and J by 8 bases, with 8 bases between. The CDR3 has 12 amino acids. CDR1 and CDR2 from the germline V gene are LGHNA and YNFKEQ. For bulk TCR libraries, previously described methods and listed TCR primers were used. TCRdb independently ran MiXCR on the PCR reads; one entry per CDR3 protein. Seen here are about 320,000 distinct CDR3 sequences, over 20% observed once, and the top ten hold 0.81%. Worth noting for this clonotype: Antigen unknown. A much larger clone is a single base away; this may be a read error.

The sequence came from a human donor in good health. Some libraries in this study had Jurkat cell RNA spiked in. This rearrangement joins TRBV4-2 to TRBJ1-2; D is uncertain. Sequencing was carried out using naive CD8+ T cells from blood, with Jurkat cell RNA spiked in. Subset of the sample: FACS-sorted CD8+CD4-CCR7+CD45RA+ naive T cells. The CDR3 sequence: CASSQAGQGYTF. The CDR3, as DNA: TGTGCCAGCAGCCAAGCTGGGCAAGGCTACACCTTC.